These 7 T cell receptor beta chains came from one sample sequenced in a study of blood T cell repertoires in COVID-19. TCRdb's copy holds only in-frame clones and misses some; the assay was immunoSEQ multiplex PCR. Here the sample spans about 110,000 clones, over 75% being singletons. The sample taken for sequencing was peripheral blood. All receptors derive from a woman between 50 and 59 years old with acute or convalescent COVID-19.

V is TRBV9 and J is TRBJ1-2, with D possibly matching TRBD1 (6 bases). This CDR3 is built from 14 residues. Germline values: CDR1 SGDLS, CDR2 YYNGEE. Trimming removed 0 bases from V and 4 bases from J, with 10 bases in between. CDR3 sequence: CASSVVDRVYGYTF. The CDR3 DNA follows: TGTGCCAGCAGCGTAGTGGACAGAGTCTATGGCTACACCTTC.

CDR3 DNA: TGCGCCAGCAAGGAAGGCGGGGCTAGCACAGATACGCAGTATTTT. This encodes CASKEGGASTDTQYF. The chain couples TRBV5-1 to TRBJ2-3, with D perhaps TRBD2 (6 bases). This CDR3 is 15 amino acids long. The germline gives CDR1 SGHRS, CDR2 YFSETQ. The V end was cut by 6 bases, the J end by 0 bases, with 14 bases between.

The chain employs TRBV5-8 and TRBJ2-1; D is perhaps TRBD2 (5 bases). V lost 0 bases, J lost 4 bases, and 14 bases lay in between. The CDR3 covers 16 residues. CDR1 is SGHTS and CDR2 is YDEGEE in the germline V gene. In nucleotides, the CDR3 is TGTGCCAGCAGCTTGGAGGCCCACAGAGGGTACAATGAGCAGTTCTTC. This sequence encodes CASSLEAHRGYNEQFF.

The CDR3 sequence: CASSLSGEVSPLHF. The DNA of the CDR3 is TGTGCCAGCAGTTTATCAGGGGAGGTTTCACCCCTCCACTTT. The chain carries TRBV27 and TRBJ1-6, with a possible D match to TRBD1 (5 bases). Germline V CDR1 and CDR2: MNHEY, SMNVEV (reference sequence). Between the trimmed V and J ends, which lost 0 bases and 9 bases, there was a span of 9 bases. The CDR3 is 14 amino acids.

V gene TRBV7-3 combines with J gene TRBJ1-1; D is undetermined. This CDR3 comprises 14 residues. The germline gives CDR1 SGHTA, CDR2 FQGTGA. Trimming took 5 bases from V and 2 from J, leaving 12 bases between them. CDR3 protein: CASSPLLRNTEAFF. The CDR3, as DNA: TGTGCCAGCAGCCCCCTCCTGAGAAACACTGAAGCTTTCTTT.

As to this clone: Other DNA sequences of this sample code for an identical CDR3. The chain uses TRBV6-5 and TRBJ2-7; D gene ambiguous. Germline V gene lookup returns CDR1 MNHEY and CDR2 SVGAGI. This CDR3 has 13 residues. Between the trimmed V and J ends, which lost 6 bases and 0 bases, there was a span of 9 bases. CDR3 bases: TGTGCCAGCAGCCGTGGCTCCTCCTACGAGCAGTACTTC. Protein: CASSRGSSYEQYF.

This chain joins TRBV28 and TRBJ2-4; no reliable D call. V lost 4 bases, J lost 3 bases, and 7 bases lay in between. Germline CDR1 MDHEN, CDR2 SYDVKM. The CDR3 spans 13 residues. CDR3 in amino acids: CASSSPGKNIQYF. The CDR3 region has the DNA TGTGCCAGCAGTTCTCCGGGCAAAAACATTCAGTACTTC.